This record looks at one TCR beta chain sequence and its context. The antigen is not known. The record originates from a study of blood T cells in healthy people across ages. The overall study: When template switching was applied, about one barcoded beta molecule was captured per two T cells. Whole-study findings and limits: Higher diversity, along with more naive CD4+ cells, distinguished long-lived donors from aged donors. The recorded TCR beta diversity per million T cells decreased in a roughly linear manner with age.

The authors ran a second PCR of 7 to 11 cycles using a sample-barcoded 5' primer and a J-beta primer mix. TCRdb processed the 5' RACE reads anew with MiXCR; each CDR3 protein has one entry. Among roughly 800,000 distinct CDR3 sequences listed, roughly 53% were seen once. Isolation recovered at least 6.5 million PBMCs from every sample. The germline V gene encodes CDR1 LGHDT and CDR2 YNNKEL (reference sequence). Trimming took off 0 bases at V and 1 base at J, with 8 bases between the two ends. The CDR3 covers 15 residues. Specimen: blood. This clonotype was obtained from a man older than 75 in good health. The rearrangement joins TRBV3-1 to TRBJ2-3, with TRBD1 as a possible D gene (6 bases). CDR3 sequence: CASSQDGGRTDTQYF. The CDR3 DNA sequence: TGTGCCAGCAGCCAAGATGGGGGCCGCACAGATACGCAGTATTTT.